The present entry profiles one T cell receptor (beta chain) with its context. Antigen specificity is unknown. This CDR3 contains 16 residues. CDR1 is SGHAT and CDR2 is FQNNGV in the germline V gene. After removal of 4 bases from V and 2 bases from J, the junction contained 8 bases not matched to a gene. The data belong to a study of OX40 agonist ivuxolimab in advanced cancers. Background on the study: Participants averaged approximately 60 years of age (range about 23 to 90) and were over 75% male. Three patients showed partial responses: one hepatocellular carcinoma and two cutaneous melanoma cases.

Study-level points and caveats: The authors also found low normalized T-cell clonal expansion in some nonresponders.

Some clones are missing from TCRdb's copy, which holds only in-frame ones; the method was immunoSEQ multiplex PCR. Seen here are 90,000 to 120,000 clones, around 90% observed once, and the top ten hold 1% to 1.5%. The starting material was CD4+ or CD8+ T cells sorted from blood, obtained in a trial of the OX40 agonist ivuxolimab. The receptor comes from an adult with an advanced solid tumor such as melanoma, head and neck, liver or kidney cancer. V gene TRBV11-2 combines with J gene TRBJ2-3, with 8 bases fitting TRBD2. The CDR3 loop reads CASSSTSGANTDTQYF. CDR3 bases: TGTGCCAGCAGCTCCACTAGCGGAGCAAACACAGATACGCAGTATTTT.